This record covers a single TCR beta chain. What it binds is unknown. The data belong to a study of cytomegalovirus exposure and HLA in healthy donors. Germline CDR1 reads SGHVS; CDR2 reads FQNEAQ. V was cut by 5 bases and J by 3 bases, with 14 bases left in between. The CDR3 spans 15 residues. Profiling relied on immunoSEQ multiplex PCR, and the TCRdb table lists in-frame clones only, not all of them. The table includes roughly 330,000 clones, around 87% detected once. Study results and limitations: Reports credit the classifier with highly specific, highly sensitive diagnosis of cytomegalovirus status. CMV antigen specificity of three CMV-associated chains was confirmed in vitro.

Separate from the approximately 700-subject first cohort was the roughly 120-subject validation cohort, to which the donors belonged. The chain joins TRBV7-8 to TRBJ1-5; no reliable D call. Sequencing used PBMCs. The clonotype originates from a woman between 25 and 40 years old in good health and CMV-seropositive. The CDR3 region is CASSPRAGFNQPQHF. CDR3 sequence (DNA): TGTGCCAGCAGCCCGAGGGCGGGTTTCAATCAGCCCCAGCATTTT.